This T cell receptor beta chain was captured in a study of tumor and adjacent non-tumor tissue in lung cancer. Across the whole study: Patients were aged 31 to 76, roughly 9 men and a handful of women, stage I to III. Overall study results and limits: Tumor tissue had significantly higher TCR diversity than normal lung. Shorter survival was associated with higher TCR diversity in tumors.

TCRbeta libraries were built with three rounds of nested PCR, modified from ARM-PCR. One entry per CDR3 protein, called by TCRdb with MiXCR from the multiplex PCR reads. The repertoire holds 100,000 to 120,000 distinct CDR3 sequences, with 84% as singletons. This CDR3 has 16 amino acids. Germline V CDR1 and CDR2: MDHEN, SYDVKM. The template was RNA from unsorted bulk tissue. Details on this clonotype: What it binds is not known. Germline and junction disagree at one end, which may indicate a read error.

The TCR was taken from a man in his 70s with non-small cell lung cancer. Source material: lung tumor tissue. The genes are TRBV28 and TRBJ2-3, with D possibly TRBD2 on 5 matching bases. The CDR3 sequence is CVSNFSSGRGTDTQYF. The CDR3, as DNA: TGTGTCAGCAATTTCTCTAGTGGGAGAGGAACAGATACGCAGTATTTT.